Below are 17 T cell receptor beta chains sequenced from a single sample in a study of OX40 agonist ivuxolimab in advanced cancers. The library was built by means of the immunoSEQ multiplex PCR assay. TCRdb stores this immuneACCESS table with in-frame sequences only. Part of the clones is absent; in the studies checked, under half of the shortfall reflects unresolved V genes, and no reason is known for the rest. The sample table contains roughly 71,000 clones; only one count was recorded for 88% of them. The biggest ten clones account for just over 0.55% of the sample. Sequencing used CD4+ or CD8+ T cells sorted from blood, obtained in a trial of the OX40 agonist ivuxolimab. All receptors come from an adult with an advanced solid tumor such as melanoma, head and neck, liver or kidney cancer.

This chain uses TRBV25-1 with TRBJ1-1; 9 nucleotides agree with TRBD1. The V gene end was trimmed by 6 bases and the J gene end by 3 bases; junction bases not matched to a gene: 2. The CDR3 is 13 amino acids. Germline V CDR1 and CDR2: MGHDK, SYGVNS. CDR3: CASRTGGDTEAFF. CDR3 bases: TGTGCCAGCAGGACAGGGGGGGACACTGAAGCTTTCTTT.

The chain recombines TRBV7-9 with TRBJ2-2; maybe TRBD1 (6 bases). V shed 3 bases and J shed 3 bases, with 11 bases lying between them. The CDR3 sequence is 15 residues long. Per germline, CDR1 SEHNR and CDR2 FQNEAQ (reference sequence). The CDR3 DNA is TGTGCCAGCAGCTTGGGGCAGGGGTACACCGGGGAGCTGTTTTTT. Its translation: CASSLGQGYTGELFF. Using reference TRBV7-9 and TRBJ2-2 for the parts outside the CDR3, the full variable domain is DTGVSQNPRHKITKRGQNVTFRCDPISEHNRLYWYRQTLGQGPEFLTYFQNEAQLEKSRLLSDRFSAERPKGSFSTLEIQRTEQGDSAMYLCASSLGQGYTGELFFGEGSRLTVL.

This chain joins TRBV7-9 and TRBJ1-2; 9 positions match TRBD1. Trimming removed 4 bases from V and 4 bases from J; junction bases left unmatched: 7. Germline CDR1 and CDR2: SEHNR and FQNEAQ (reference sequence). The CDR3 is 15 amino acids. This chain's CDR3 is CASSSGTGSTYGYTF. In DNA form, the CDR3 reads TGTGCCAGCAGCTCGGGGACAGGGAGTACCTATGGCTACACCTTC. Full variable domain (rest looked up from reference TRBV7-9 and TRBJ1-2): DTGVSQNPRHKITKRGQNVTFRCDPISEHNRLYWYRQTLGQGPEFLTYFQNEAQLEKSRLLSDRFSAERPKGSFSTLEIQRTEQGDSAMYLCASSSGTGSTYGYTFGSGTRLTVV.

The chain combines TRBV19 with TRBJ1-1; D unresolved. Germline values: CDR1 LNHDA, CDR2 SQIVND (reference sequence). The CDR3 covers 16 residues. V was clipped by 10 bases and J by 1 base, with 22 bases between them. CDR3 DNA sequence: TGTGCCACCCAGTCCCGGGTCCCTGCTAAGAACACTGAAGCTTTCTTT. Encoded protein: CATQSRVPAKNTEAFF.

The chain links TRBV19 to TRBJ2-7; 8 bases agree with TRBD1. The germline V gene encodes CDR1 LNHDA and CDR2 SQIVND (reference sequence). This CDR3 has 14 residues. After removal of 6 bases from V and 4 bases from J, the junction contained 8 bases not matched to a gene. The DNA of the CDR3 is TGTGCCAGTAGCCCGTCAGGGGGCGCATACGAGCAGTACTTC. It specifies CASSPSGGAYEQYF.

In DNA, the CDR3 is TGTGCCAGCAGGTCGACAGCTAACTATGGCTACACCTTC. This sequence encodes CASRSTANYGYTF. The chain uses TRBV6-5 and TRBJ1-2, with TRBD1 as a possible D gene (5 bases). The germline gives CDR1 MNHEY, CDR2 SVGAGI. Trimming removed 6 bases from V and 0 bases from J, with 8 bases in between. This CDR3 contains 13 residues.

The V and J genes are TRBV5-6 and TRBJ2-3, with 7 positions matching TRBD1. Germline CDR1 SGHDT, CDR2 YYEEEE. This CDR3 is built from 15 residues. After removal of 0 bases from V and 3 bases from J, the junction contained 4 bases not matched to a gene. The CDR3 loop reads CASSLDRGGTDTQYF. CDR3 nucleotides: TGTGCCAGCAGCTTGGACAGGGGTGGGACAGATACGCAGTATTTT.

This clone is medium-sized (0.01 to 0.1%) by share. This sequence joins TRBV18 and TRBJ2-1, with 8 bases fitting TRBD1. This CDR3 spans 16 amino acids. Germline loops: CDR1 KGHSH, CDR2 LQKENI. Trimming removed 3 bases from V and 9 bases from J; junction bases left unmatched: 13. The CDR3 region has the DNA TGTGCCAGCTCACCTAGGACAGGGACGATGGAGGGTGAGCAGTTCTTC. It translates to CASSPRTGTMEGEQFF.

This clone is a singleton in its sample. V usage is TRBV12-5 and J usage is TRBJ2-5, with 8 bases matching TRBD2. Germline-derived CDR1 and CDR2 are LGHNT and FRNRAP. Trimming took 1 base from V and 1 from J; bases not matched to a gene: 8. This CDR3 is 17 amino acids long. CDR3 in amino acids: CASGLGFSGTVQETQYF. In DNA, the CDR3 is TGTGCTAGTGGTTTGGGTTTTAGCGGGACCGTCCAAGAGACCCAGTACTTC.

The chain recombines TRBV5-1 with TRBJ2-1, with D unclear. The V gene lost 1 base and the J gene lost 0 bases, with 11 bases spanning the gap. This CDR3 has 16 amino acids. CDR1 is SGHRS and CDR2 is YFSETQ in the germline V gene. CDR3 loop: CASSLTGDRSYNEQFF. The CDR3 region has the DNA TGCGCCAGCAGCTTGACCGGAGACCGCTCCTACAATGAGCAGTTCTTC.

This chain joins TRBV7-9 and TRBJ1-2, with 8 bases aligning to TRBD1. Looked up from germline, CDR1 is SEHNR and CDR2 is FQNEAQ (reference sequence). V lost 6 bases to trimming and J lost 6 bases; unmatched junction nucleotides: 6. This CDR3 has 13 amino acids. The CDR3 protein is CASRFGQGDGYTF. CDR3 nucleotides: TGTGCCAGCAGATTCGGACAGGGAGATGGCTACACCTTC.

The chain has TRBV10-3 and TRBJ2-4; D possibly corresponds to TRBD1 (5 bases). CDR1 and CDR2 from the germline V gene are ENHRY and SYGVKD. V was pared by 2 bases and J by 5 bases, with 13 bases between. CDR3 length: 15 residues. For the CDR3, the DNA is TGTGCCATCAGTGAGGGGGCATTGGCCCAAAACATTCAGTACTTC. Protein: CAISEGALAQNIQYF.

This chain connects TRBV6-5 to TRBJ1-1, with D possibly being TRBD1 (6 bases). The CDR3 contains 12 residues. Germline V gives CDR1 MNHEY, CDR2 SVGAGI. The germline V and J ends were trimmed by 7 bases and 10 bases, with 16 bases remaining between them. CDR3 DNA: TGTGCCAGCACGGACAGTGGCTTTACAGCTTTCTTT. It is translated as CASTDSGFTAFF.

The V call is TRBV19, the J call TRBJ1-6; D is undetermined. This CDR3 comprises 13 residues. V was clipped by 9 bases and J by 7 bases, with 13 bases between them. CDR1 is LNHDA and CDR2 is SQIVND in the germline V gene (reference sequence). CDR3 nucleotides: TGTGCCAGCGGGGAGCAGACCAATTCACCCCTCCACTTT. Translating it yields CASGEQTNSPLHF. Complete variable domain (other parts from reference TRBV19 and TRBJ1-6): DGGITQSPKYLFRKEGQNVTLSCEQNLNHDAMYWYRQDPGQGLRLIYYSQIVNDFQKGDIAEGYSVSREKKESFPLTVTSAQKNPTAFYLCASGEQTNSPLHFGNGTRLTVT.

The chain joins TRBV4-1 to TRBJ1-2; 8 bases align to TRBD1. The CDR3 is 14 amino acids. V gave up 3 bases and J gave up 7 bases; unmatched junction bases: 7. CDR1 is MGHRA and CDR2 is YSYEKL in the germline V gene. CDR3 DNA: TGCGCCAGCAGCCACCCGGACAGGGCGGTTGGCTACACCTTC. This sequence encodes CASSHPDRAVGYTF.

The chain couples TRBV5-6 to TRBJ1-5; D uncertain. The V gene lost 2 bases and the J gene lost 4 bases, with 10 bases spanning the gap. Germline V gives CDR1 SGHDT, CDR2 YYEEEE. This CDR3 is built from 14 residues. The DNA for the CDR3 is TGTGCCAGCAGCTTTAATCAGTTAAATCAGCCCCAGCATTTT. The encoded protein is CASSFNQLNQPQHF. The whole variable domain, remainder taken from reference TRBV5-6 and TRBJ1-5, is DAGVTQSPTHLIKTRGQQVTLRCSPKSGHDTVSWYQQALGQGPQFIFQYYEEEERQRGNFPDRFSGHQFPNYSSELNVNALLLGDSALYLCASSFNQLNQPQHFGDGTRLSIL.

V is TRBV7-6 and J is TRBJ2-2; 12 bases map to TRBD2. The CDR3 consists of 17 residues. The junction had 7 bases not matched to a gene; V was cut back by 5 bases and J by 3 bases. From germline, CDR1 is SGHVS and CDR2 FNYEAQ. The CDR3 sequence is CASSKRLAGEYTGELFF. CDR3 coding DNA: TGTGCCAGCAGCAAAAGACTAGCGGGGGAGTACACCGGGGAGCTGTTTTTT.